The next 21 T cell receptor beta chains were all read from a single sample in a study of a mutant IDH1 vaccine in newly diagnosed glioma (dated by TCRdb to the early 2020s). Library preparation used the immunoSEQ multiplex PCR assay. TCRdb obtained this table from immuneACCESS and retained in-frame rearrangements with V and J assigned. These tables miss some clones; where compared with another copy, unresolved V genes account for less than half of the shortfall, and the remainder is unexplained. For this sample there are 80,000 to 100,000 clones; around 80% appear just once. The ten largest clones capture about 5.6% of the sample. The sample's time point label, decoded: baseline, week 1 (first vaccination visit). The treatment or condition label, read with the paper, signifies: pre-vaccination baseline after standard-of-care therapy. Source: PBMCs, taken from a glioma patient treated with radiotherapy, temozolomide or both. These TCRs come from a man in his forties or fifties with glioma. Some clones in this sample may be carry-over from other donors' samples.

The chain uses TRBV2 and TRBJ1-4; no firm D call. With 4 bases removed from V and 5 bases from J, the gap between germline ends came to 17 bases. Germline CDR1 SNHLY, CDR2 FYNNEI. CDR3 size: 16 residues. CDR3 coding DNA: TGTGCCAGCAGTGCCGGGCAGACGCGCTCCAATGAAAAACTGTTTTTT. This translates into CASSAGQTRSNEKLFF.

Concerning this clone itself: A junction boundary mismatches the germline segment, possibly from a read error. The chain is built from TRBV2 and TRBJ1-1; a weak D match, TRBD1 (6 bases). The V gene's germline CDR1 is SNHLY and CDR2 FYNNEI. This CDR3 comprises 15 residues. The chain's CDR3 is CARSDPRGGNTEAFF. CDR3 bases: TGTGCCAGAAGTGACCCTAGGGGGGGGAACACTGAAGCTTTCTTT.

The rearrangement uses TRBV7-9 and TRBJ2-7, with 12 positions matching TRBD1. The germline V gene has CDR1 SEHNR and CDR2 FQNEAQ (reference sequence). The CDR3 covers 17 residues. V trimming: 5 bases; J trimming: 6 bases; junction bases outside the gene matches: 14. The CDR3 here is CASSPGAPGTGGTEQYF. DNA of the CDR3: TGTGCCAGCAGCCCAGGCGCACCCGGGACAGGGGGCACCGAGCAGTACTTC.

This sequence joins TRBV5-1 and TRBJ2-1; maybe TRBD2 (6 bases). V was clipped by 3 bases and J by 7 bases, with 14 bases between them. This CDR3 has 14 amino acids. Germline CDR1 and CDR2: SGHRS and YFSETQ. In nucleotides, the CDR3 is TGCGCCAGCAGCTGGGGGGACCGGGGGAATGAGCAGTTCTTC. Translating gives CASSWGDRGNEQFF.

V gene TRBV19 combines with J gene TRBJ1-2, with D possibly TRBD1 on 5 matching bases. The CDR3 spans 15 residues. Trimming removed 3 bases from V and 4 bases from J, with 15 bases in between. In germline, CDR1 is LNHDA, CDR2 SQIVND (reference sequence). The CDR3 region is CASSIVAGRGYGYTF. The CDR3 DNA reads TGTGCCAGTAGTATCGTCGCAGGGCGGGGCTATGGCTACACCTTC.

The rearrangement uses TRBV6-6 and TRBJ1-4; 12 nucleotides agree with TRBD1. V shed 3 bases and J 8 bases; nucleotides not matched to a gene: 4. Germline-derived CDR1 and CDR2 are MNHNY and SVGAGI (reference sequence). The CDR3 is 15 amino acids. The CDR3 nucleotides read TGTGCCAGCAGTTATTCCGGGACAGGGGGCGAAAAACTGTTTTTT. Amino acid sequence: CASSYSGTGGEKLFF.

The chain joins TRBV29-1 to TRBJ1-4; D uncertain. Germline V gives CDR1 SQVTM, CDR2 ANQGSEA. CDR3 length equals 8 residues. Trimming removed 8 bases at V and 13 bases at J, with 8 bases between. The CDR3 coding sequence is TGCAGCTTGGTGGGACTGTTTTTT. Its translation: CSLVGLFF.

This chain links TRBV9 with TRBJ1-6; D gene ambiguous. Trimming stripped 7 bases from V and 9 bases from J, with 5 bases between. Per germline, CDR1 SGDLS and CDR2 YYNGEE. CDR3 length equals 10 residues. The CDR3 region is CASGGSPLHF. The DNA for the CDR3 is TGTGCCAGCGGTGGTTCACCCCTCCACTTT.

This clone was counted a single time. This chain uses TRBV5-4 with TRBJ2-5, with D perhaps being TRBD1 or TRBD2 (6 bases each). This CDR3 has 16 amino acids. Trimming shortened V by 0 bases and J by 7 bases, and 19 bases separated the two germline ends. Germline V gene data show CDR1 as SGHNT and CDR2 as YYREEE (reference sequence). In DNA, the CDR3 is TGTGCCAGCAGCTTGGAAACGACAGCCGGAGGGGGGACCCAGTACTTC. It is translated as CASSLETTAGGGTQYF.

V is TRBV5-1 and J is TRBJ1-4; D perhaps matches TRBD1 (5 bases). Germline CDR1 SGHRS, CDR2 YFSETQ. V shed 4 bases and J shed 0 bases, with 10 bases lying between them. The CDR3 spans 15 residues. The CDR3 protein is CASSRGLATNEKLFF. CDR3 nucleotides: TGCGCCAGCAGCCGGGGCCTCGCAACTAATGAAAAACTGTTTTTT.

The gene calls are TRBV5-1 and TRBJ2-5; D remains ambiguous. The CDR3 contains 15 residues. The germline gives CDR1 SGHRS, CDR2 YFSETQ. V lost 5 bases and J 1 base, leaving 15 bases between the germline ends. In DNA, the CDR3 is TGCGCCAGCAGACAACCCAGGAGCTTCCAAGAGACCCAGTACTTC. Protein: CASRQPRSFQETQYF.

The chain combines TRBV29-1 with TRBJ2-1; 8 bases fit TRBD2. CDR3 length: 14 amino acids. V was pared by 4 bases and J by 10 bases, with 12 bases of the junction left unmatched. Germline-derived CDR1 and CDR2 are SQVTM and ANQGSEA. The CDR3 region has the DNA TGCAGCGTTGGGGGGCGAGTAGCGGGGCACGAGCAGTTCTTC. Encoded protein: CSVGGRVAGHEQFF.

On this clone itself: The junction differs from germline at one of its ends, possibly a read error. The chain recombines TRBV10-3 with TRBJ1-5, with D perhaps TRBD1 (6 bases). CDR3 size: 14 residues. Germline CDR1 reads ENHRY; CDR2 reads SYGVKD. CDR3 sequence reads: CAISDRGGNQPQHF. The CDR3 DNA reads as TGTGCCATCAGTGATCGGGGGGGCAACCAGCCCCAGCATTTT.

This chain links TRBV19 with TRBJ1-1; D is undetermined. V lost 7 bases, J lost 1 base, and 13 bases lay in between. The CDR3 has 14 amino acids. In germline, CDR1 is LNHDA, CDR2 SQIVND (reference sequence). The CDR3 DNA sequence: TGTGCCAGTAAGATGGTGGGCTCGAACACTGAAGCTTTCTTT. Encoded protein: CASKMVGSNTEAFF.

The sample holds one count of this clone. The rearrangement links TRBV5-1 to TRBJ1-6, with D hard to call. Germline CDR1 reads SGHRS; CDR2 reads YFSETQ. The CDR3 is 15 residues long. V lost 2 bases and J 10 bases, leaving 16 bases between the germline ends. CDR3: CASSLGDQTLSPLHF. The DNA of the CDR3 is TGCGCCAGCAGCTTAGGCGACCAGACGCTCTCACCCCTCCACTTT.

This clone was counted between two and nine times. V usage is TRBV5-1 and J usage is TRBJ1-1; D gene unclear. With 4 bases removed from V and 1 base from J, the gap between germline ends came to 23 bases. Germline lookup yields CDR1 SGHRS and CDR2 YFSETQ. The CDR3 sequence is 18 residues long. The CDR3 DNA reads TGCGCCAGCAGCCCCGGTTTTGTCCCTACGCCCCAGAACACTGAAGCTTTCTTT. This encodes CASSPGFVPTPQNTEAFF. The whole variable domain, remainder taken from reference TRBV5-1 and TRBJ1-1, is KAGVTQTPRYLIKTRGQQVTLSCSPISGHRSVSWYQQTPGQGLQFLFEYFSETQRNKGNFPGRFSGRQFSNSRSEMNVSTLELGDSALYLCASSPGFVPTPQNTEAFFGQGTRLTVV.

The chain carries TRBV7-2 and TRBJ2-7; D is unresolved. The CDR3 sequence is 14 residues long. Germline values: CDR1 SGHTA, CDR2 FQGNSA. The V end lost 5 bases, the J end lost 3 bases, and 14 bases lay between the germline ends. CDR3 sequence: CASSPRRAYYEQYF. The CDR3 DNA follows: TGTGCCAGCAGCCCTCGACGGGCCTACTACGAGCAGTACTTC.

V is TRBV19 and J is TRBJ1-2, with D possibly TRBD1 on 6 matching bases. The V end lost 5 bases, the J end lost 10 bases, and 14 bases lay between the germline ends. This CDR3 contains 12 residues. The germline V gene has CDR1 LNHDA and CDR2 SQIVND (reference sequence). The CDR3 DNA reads TGTGCCAGTAGTGCTAGAGGGGGAACCTACACCTTC. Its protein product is CASSARGGTYTF.

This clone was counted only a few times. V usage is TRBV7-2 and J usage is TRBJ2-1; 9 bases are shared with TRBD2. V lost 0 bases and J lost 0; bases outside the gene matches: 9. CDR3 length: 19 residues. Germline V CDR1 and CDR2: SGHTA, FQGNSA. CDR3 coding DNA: TGTGCCAGCAGCTTAGCTTTAACTAGCGGGTGGGGCTCCTACAATGAGCAGTTCTTC. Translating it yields CASSLALTSGWGSYNEQFF.

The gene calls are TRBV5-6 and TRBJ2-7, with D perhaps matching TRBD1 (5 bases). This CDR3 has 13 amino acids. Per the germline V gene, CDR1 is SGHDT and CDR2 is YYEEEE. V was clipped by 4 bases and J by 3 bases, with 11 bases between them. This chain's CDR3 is CASSDSILYEQYF. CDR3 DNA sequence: TGTGCCAGCAGCGACAGCATACTCTACGAGCAGTACTTC.

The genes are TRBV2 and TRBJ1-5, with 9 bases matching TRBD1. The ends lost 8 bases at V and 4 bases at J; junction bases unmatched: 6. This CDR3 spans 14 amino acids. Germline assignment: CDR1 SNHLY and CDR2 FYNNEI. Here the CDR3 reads CASHRQGGNQPQHF. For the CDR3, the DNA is TGTGCCAGCCACCGACAGGGGGGTAATCAGCCCCAGCATTTT.